Reported below is one TCR beta chain. The target of this receptor is not known. This entry comes from a study of T cell clusters in autoimmune cytopenias (dated by TCRdb to between 2019 and 2020). Background on the whole study: TRB sequencing reached a median depth of about 52,000 reads per sample and yielded a median of around 2,400 distinct TRB clonotypes per sample. The study was designed to test whether a disease-specific immune repertoire signature usable as a blood-based biomarker is carried by autoimmune cytopenia patients. Alongside healthy, CLL and autoimmune hepatitis controls, autoimmune cytopenia patients had their peripheral blood TRB and IGH repertoires sequenced at active disease and again during treatment follow-up.

TRB amplification used about 0.25 ug of peripheral blood genomic DNA, 30,000 to 40,000 genome equivalents, per sample. What the research found in general, with its limitations: The T cell clusters were defined only in silico, and the functional role of the clusters was left to be validated experimentally. Healthy donors had almost three times as many exclusive TRB clusters as active autoimmune hepatitis patients, a finding consistent with an autoimmunity-wide signature. GLIPH results suggested that primary autoimmune cytopenia patients were missing physiological T cell clusters, with over 45 clusters found only in healthy donors compared with some 17 found only in patients. Shifts in the TRB repertoire, including less even repertoires in secondary cytopenia and CLL, were mostly a reflection of lymphoma bias and not of autoimmunity. In the comparison of secondary cytopenia with CLL, no cluster-lack signature showed up, apparently because the dominant lymphoma-associated repertoire masked the signature.

From its cysteine to its phenylalanine, the CDR3 spans 15 amino acids. No nucleotide data were recorded. CDR1 and CDR2 were assigned from the germline V gene (reference sequence) as MNHEY and SMNVEV. Multiplex PCR with a touch-down protocol amplified TRB rearrangements, with the TRB-A and TRB-B primer pools combined in a single tube. Illumina adapters and sample indices were attached to the amplicons through two consecutive PCR reactions using Phusion HS II polymerase. Amplicons were gel-purified with the NucleoSpin Gel and PCR Clean-up kit, then quantified by Qubit and quality-checked on an Agilent 2100 Bioanalyzer. Sequencing of the libraries was done on an Illumina MiSeq with paired-end, single-indexed, 600-cycle runs. For the original study's pipeline: MiXCR version 2.1.12 with the default MiXCR reference library was used to align and assemble TRB reads. Each unique CDR3 nucleotide sequence defined a clone, and only productive sequences with at least two reads were analysed. Repertoire diversity was assessed with alpha-parameterized diversity profiles (alpha 0 to 5), including the Shannon (alpha 1) and Simpson (alpha 2) indices, which were computed with an R script. The tcR package was used to compute combinatorial TRB VJ usage, and cohorts were compared on this usage by principal component analysis with ade4. Using GLIPH, TCRbeta CDR3s were clustered on pairs of cohorts matched for age and read depth, and a Wilcoxon test was used to compare cluster frequencies. TCRdb reprocessed the reads, reporting each CDR3 protein sequence once and no DNA. These V and J calls originate from TCRdb's pipeline instead of the authors' own analysis. The sample table records some 12,000 distinct CDR3 sequences. The ten largest make up more than 2.5% of the sample.

The chain was built from TRBV27 and TRBJ2-7. This clonotype was sampled from a human donor with an autoimmune cytopenia or autoimmune hepatitis (not recorded which). Sequencing was performed on peripheral blood. The CDR3 protein: CASRPKSGRPYEQYF.